These 22 T cell receptor beta chains came from one sample sequenced in a study of chemoradiotherapy in HPV16-positive cancers. Data came from immunoSEQ multiplex PCR; TCRdb stores just in-frame clones and leaves some out. The table lists some 12,000 clones, roughly 90% of them singletons, with 2% to 3% in the top ten. The sequenced sample was blood, obtained from a patient who underwent chemoradiotherapy. These receptors all stem from a human donor with HPV-associated anogenital cancer.

The chain couples TRBV7-9 to TRBJ2-7; D possibly corresponds to TRBD1 (6 bases). The germline V gene has CDR1 SEHNR and CDR2 FQNEAQ (reference sequence). The CDR3 has 13 amino acids. V lost 7 bases and J lost 2, with 12 bases in between. For the CDR3, the DNA is TGTGCCAGCACCTGGGGGCAAGCCTACGAGCAGTACTTC. It translates to CASTWGQAYEQYF.

V usage is TRBV5-4 and J usage is TRBJ2-1; tentatively, D is TRBD1 or TRBD2 (5 bases each). CDR3 length: 14 amino acids. V lost 2 bases to trimming and J lost 2 bases, with 8 bases between them. Germline V gene data show CDR1 as SGHNT and CDR2 as YYREEE (reference sequence). This CDR3 reads CASSFPGPYNEQFF. The CDR3, as DNA: TGTGCCAGCAGCTTTCCGGGACCCTACAATGAGCAGTTCTTC.

This sequence joins TRBV7-9 and TRBJ1-1; tentatively, D is TRBD1 (5 bases). The V end lost 1 base, the J end lost 6 bases, and 12 bases lay between the germline ends. The CDR3 is made up of 14 amino acids. Germline V lookup: CDR1 SEHNR, CDR2 FQNEAQ (reference sequence). In DNA, the CDR3 is TGTGCCAGCAGCTTAGGCGGTATGGGGGCTGAAGCTTTCTTT. Residues: CASSLGGMGAEAFF.

The chain carries TRBV5-6 and TRBJ2-3; D is ambiguous. V was shortened by 1 base and J by 2 bases, with 11 bases between the two germline ends. The CDR3 covers 15 residues. Germline CDR1 is SGHDT and CDR2 is YYEEEE. The CDR3, as DNA: TGTGCCAGCAGCTTGAAGACCCTCCTCACAGATACGCAGTATTTT. As protein: CASSLKTLLTDTQYF.

This chain uses TRBV6-1 with TRBJ2-3; D is undetermined. CDR1 and CDR2 (germline): MNHNS, SASEGT. Trimming cost V 4 bases and J 3 bases, with 8 bases left between them. This CDR3 has 13 amino acids. CDR3 region: CASSVVRTDTQYF. CDR3 DNA sequence: TGTGCCAGCAGTGTGGTAAGAACAGATACGCAGTATTTT.

This clone was picked up a small number of times. This chain links TRBV4-1 with TRBJ1-6, with a weak D call TRBD1 (5 bases). With 0 bases removed from V and 7 bases from J, the gap between germline ends came to 19 bases. Germline values: CDR1 MGHRA, CDR2 YSYEKL. The CDR3 length is 18 residues. This chain's CDR3 is CASSQDPGQGLANSPLHF. DNA for the CDR3: TGCGCCAGCAGCCAAGATCCGGGGCAGGGTTTGGCGAATTCACCCCTCCACTTT.

As regards this clone: The germline gene is not matched at one end of the junction; a read error may be the cause. The genes are TRBV5-1 and TRBJ2-4, with TRBD2 identical over 13 bases. Germline lookup yields CDR1 SGHRS and CDR2 YFSETQ. This CDR3 is built from 15 residues. CDR3 region: CASSPYGLAGAGWDF. The CDR3 region has the DNA TGCGCCAGCAGCCCTTACGGACTAGCGGGGGCCGGGTGGGACTTC.

The chain joins TRBV10-3 to TRBJ2-7; 10 nucleotides agree with TRBD2. The CDR3 sequence is 14 residues long. Looked up from germline, CDR1 is ENHRY and CDR2 is SYGVKD. V lost 3 bases, J lost 7 bases, and 6 bases stayed unmatched. CDR3 coding DNA: TGTGCCATCAGTGACCTAGCGGGGGTGGGTGAGCAGTACTTC. It specifies CAISDLAGVGEQYF.

V is TRBV11-2 and J is TRBJ2-1; 13 bases line up with TRBD2. CDR1 SGHAT and CDR2 FQNNGV come from the germline V gene. CDR3 length equals 19 residues. The junction had 12 bases not matched to a gene; V was cut back by 4 bases and J by 3 bases. The CDR3 loop is CASSSLGGRLAGGYNEQFF. The CDR3 bases are TGTGCCAGCAGCTCATTAGGGGGTAGACTAGCGGGAGGCTACAATGAGCAGTTCTTC.

The V call is TRBV5-4, the J call TRBJ2-5; D gene ambiguous. The end of the DNA is better explained by TRBJ2-7, so the J call may be wrong. CDR1 is SGHNT and CDR2 is YYREEE in the germline V gene (reference sequence). The CDR3 extends over 15 amino acids. CDR3 loop: CASSFGTGGTYEQYF. In DNA, the CDR3 is TGTGCCAGCAGCTTCGGTACGGGTGGGACCTACGAGCAGTACTTC.

The V call is TRBV19, the J call TRBJ1-3; D unresolved. The CDR3 runs to 15 residues. V was cut by 5 bases and J by 2 bases, with 13 bases left in between. Per germline, CDR1 LNHDA and CDR2 SQIVND (reference sequence). CDR3 sequence (DNA): TGTGCCAGTAGTTCGAGGGAGTTCGCTGGAAACACCATATATTTT. Its translation is CASSSREFAGNTIYF.

The chain couples TRBV30 to TRBJ2-2, with 8 bases aligning to TRBD1. Germline CDR1 is GTSNPN and CDR2 is SVGIG (reference sequence). V shed 2 bases, J shed 1 base, and the junction held 3 bases outside the gene matches. This CDR3 contains 15 residues. CDR3 in DNA: TGTGCCTGGAGTCACAGGGGGTGGAACACCGGGGAGCTGTTTTTT. It codes for CAWSHRGWNTGELFF. Full variable domain (outside the CDR3, taken from reference TRBV30 and TRBJ2-2): SQTIHQWPATLVQPVGSPLSLECTVEGTSNPNLYWYRQAAGRGLQLLFYSVGIGQISSEVPQNLSASRPQDRQFILSSKKLLLSDSGFYLCAWSHRGWNTGELFFGEGSRLTVL.

The J gene is TRBJ1-1, the V gene TRBV11-2, with unresolved D. The CDR3 extends over 14 amino acids. CDR1 and CDR2 from the germline V gene are SGHAT and FQNNGV. The ends were cut back, 4 bases at V and 0 bases at J, with 9 bases in the middle. CDR3 nucleotides: TGTGCCAGCAGCTCGAAGTTCATGAACACTGAAGCTTTCTTT. This codes for CASSSKFMNTEAFF.

This sequence joins TRBV2 and TRBJ2-2; D is perhaps TRBD1 or TRBD2 (5 bases each). Germline V gives CDR1 SNHLY, CDR2 FYNNEI. Trimming removed 4 bases at V and 0 bases at J, with 12 bases between. The CDR3 is 16 amino acids. The chain's CDR3 is CASSGSGLPNTGELFF. The CDR3 bases are TGTGCCAGCAGTGGGTCGGGGCTCCCGAACACCGGGGAGCTGTTTTTT.

A single count supports this clone. The chain recombines TRBV9 with TRBJ2-5; TRBD1 matches 11 bases. After removal of 0 bases from V and 5 bases from J, the junction contained 6 bases not matched to a gene. The CDR3 has 16 amino acids. Germline-derived CDR1 and CDR2 are SGDLS and YYNGEE. CDR3 DNA: TGTGCCAGCAGCGTAGGAGGGGACAGGGGGAGGGAGACCCAGTACTTC. This sequence encodes CASSVGGDRGRETQYF. Full variable domain (remainder filled in from reference TRBV9 and TRBJ2-5): DSGVTQTPKHLITATGQRVTLRCSPRSGDLSVYWYQQSLDQGLQFLIQYYNGEERAKGNILERFSAQQFPDLHSELNLSSLELGDSALYFCASSVGGDRGRETQYFGPGTRLLVL.

V and J are TRBV5-5 and TRBJ1-2; 8 nucleotides line up with TRBD1. This CDR3 region has 14 residues. Germline-derived CDR1 and CDR2 are SGHKS and YYEKEE (reference sequence). V shed 4 bases and J 4 bases; nucleotides not matched to a gene: 6. The CDR3 protein is CASSPRDRGYGYTF. Here the CDR3 DNA reads TGTGCCAGCAGCCCCCGAGACAGGGGCTATGGCTACACCTTC.

The CDR3 bases are TGTGCCAGTAGTATATGTAGGGGTGAGCCGAATGAGGAGACCCAGTACTTC. Its protein is CASSICRGEPNEETQYF. The V call is TRBV19, the J call TRBJ2-5; D is perhaps TRBD1 (5 bases). The CDR3 is made up of 17 amino acids. V was pared by 2 bases and J by 5 bases, with 21 bases between. Germline assignment: CDR1 LNHDA and CDR2 SQIVND (reference sequence).

Written as DNA, the CDR3 is TGTGCCAGCAGCCTAGCGGGGTCCTCCTACGAGCAGTACTTC. Translated, it gives CASSLAGSSYEQYF. The J gene is TRBJ2-7, the V gene TRBV11-3; TRBD2 aligns across 9 bases. This CDR3 region has 14 residues. With V trimmed by 5 bases and J by 0 bases, 2 bases remained unmatched. Germline V lookup: CDR1 SGHNT, CDR2 YENEEA.

The CDR3 region has the DNA TGTGCCTGGACCCGGGGGGGGCTAGGCAATGAGCAGTTCTTC. Encoded protein: CAWTRGGLGNEQFF. The chain has TRBV30 and TRBJ2-1; TRBD2 agrees at 8 bases. The junction had 8 bases not matched to a gene; V was cut back by 4 bases and J by 6 bases. Looked up from germline, CDR1 is GTSNPN and CDR2 is SVGIG (reference sequence). This CDR3 comprises 14 residues. Filled out from reference TRBV30 and TRBJ2-1, the complete variable domain reads SQTIHQWPATLVQPVGSPLSLECTVEGTSNPNLYWYRQAAGRGLQLLFYSVGIGQISSEVPQNLSASRPQDRQFILSSKKLLLSDSGFYLCAWTRGGLGNEQFFGPGTRLTVL.

V gene TRBV29-1 combines with J gene TRBJ2-7, with D hard to call. Germline-derived CDR1 and CDR2 are SQVTM and ANQGSEA. V shed 4 bases and J shed 3 bases, with 7 bases lying between them. The CDR3 loop spans 11 amino acids. Written as DNA, the CDR3 is TGCAGCGTTGGCCTCGACTACGAGCAGTACTTC. Translated: CSVGLDYEQYF.

This sequence joins TRBV11-2 and TRBJ2-1; 10 bases are shared with TRBD2. V lost 5 bases, J lost 5 bases, and 6 bases stayed unmatched. Germline-derived CDR1 and CDR2 are SGHAT and FQNNGV. This CDR3 has 15 residues. This CDR3 reads CASSLTSGKNNEQFF. The CDR3 region has the DNA TGTGCCAGCAGCCTCACTAGCGGGAAGAACAATGAGCAGTTCTTC.

The J gene is TRBJ1-2, the V gene TRBV5-6; unclear D gene. In germline, CDR1 is SGHDT, CDR2 YYEEEE. V gave up 5 bases and J gave up 8 bases, with 13 bases separating them. The CDR3 consists of 12 residues. CDR3 sequence reads: CASSLQERGYTF. The CDR3 DNA reads TGTGCCAGCAGTTTGCAGGAGAGGGGCTACACCTTC.